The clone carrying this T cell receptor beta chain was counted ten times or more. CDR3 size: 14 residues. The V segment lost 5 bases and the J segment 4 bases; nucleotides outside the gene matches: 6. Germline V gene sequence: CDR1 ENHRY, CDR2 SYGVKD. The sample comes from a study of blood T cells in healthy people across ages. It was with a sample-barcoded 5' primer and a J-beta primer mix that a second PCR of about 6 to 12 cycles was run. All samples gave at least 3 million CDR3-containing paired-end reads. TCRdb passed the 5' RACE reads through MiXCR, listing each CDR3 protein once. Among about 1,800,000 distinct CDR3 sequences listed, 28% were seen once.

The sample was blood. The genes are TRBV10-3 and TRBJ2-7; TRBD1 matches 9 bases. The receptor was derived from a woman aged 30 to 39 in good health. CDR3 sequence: CAISRDRESYEQYF. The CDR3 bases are TGTGCCATCAGTAGGGACAGGGAGTCTTACGAGCAGTACTTC.